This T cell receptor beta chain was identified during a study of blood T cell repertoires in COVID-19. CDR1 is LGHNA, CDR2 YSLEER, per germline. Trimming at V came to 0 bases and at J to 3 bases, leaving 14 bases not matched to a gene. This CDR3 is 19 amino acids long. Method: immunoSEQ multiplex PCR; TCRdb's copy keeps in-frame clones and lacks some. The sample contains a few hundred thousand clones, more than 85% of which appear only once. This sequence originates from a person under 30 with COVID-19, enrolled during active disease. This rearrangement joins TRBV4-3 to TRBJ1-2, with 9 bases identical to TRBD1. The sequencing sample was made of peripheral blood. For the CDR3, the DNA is TGCGCCAGCAGCCAAGATATAGCCGACGAGGGACAGGGAGACTATGGCTACACCTTC. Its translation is CASSQDIADEGQGDYGYTF.